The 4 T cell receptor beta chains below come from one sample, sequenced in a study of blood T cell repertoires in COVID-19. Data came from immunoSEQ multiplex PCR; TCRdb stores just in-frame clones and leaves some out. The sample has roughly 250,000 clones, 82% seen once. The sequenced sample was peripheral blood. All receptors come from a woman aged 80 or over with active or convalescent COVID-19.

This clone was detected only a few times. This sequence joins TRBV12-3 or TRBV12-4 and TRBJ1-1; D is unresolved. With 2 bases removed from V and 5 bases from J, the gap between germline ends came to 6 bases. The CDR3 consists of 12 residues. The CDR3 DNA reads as TGTGCCAGCAGTTTAAGGAGGACTGAAGCTTTCTTT. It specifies CASSLRRTEAFF.

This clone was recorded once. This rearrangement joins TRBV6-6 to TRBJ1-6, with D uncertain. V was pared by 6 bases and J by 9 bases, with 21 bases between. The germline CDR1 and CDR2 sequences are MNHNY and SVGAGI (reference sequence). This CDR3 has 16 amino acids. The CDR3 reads CASSPRWQDDGSPLHF. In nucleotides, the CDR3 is TGTGCCAGCAGCCCCAGGTGGCAGGATGATGGTTCACCCCTCCACTTT.

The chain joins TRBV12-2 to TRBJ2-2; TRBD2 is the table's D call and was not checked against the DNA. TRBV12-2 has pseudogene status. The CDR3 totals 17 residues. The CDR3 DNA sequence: TGTGCAAGTCGCCTGTACCTAGCGGGGGGCCACACCGGGGAGCTGTTTTTT. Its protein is CASRLYLAGGHTGELFF.

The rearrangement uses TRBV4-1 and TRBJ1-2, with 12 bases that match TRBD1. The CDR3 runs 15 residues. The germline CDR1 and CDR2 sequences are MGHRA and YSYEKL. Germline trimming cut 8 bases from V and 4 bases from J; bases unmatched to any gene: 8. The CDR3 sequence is CASPNGTGGGYGYTF. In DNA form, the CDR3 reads TGCGCCAGCCCAAACGGGACAGGGGGCGGCTATGGCTACACCTTC.